The present T cell receptor (beta chain) was sequenced within a study of CD8+ T cells in alopecia areata. CD4+ and CD8+ T cells were sorted from PBMCs stained for CD3, CD4 and CD8. Points on this clone: The antigen is undetermined.

Extraction and reverse transcription of RNA yielded cDNA as the sequencing template. Libraries were prepared by immunoSEQ multiplex PCR; TCRdb keeps only in-frame clonotypes and omits some of them. The data contain 110,000 or so clones, less than 80% of them singletons. CDR1 and CDR2 from the germline V gene are ENHRY and SYGVKD. Unmatched junction bases numbered 2, after V lost 3 bases and J lost 4 bases. The CDR3 sequence is 16 residues long. Study-level results: Clonality in lesional scalp, especially alopecia totalis/universalis, exceeded that of normal scalp.

Sequencing input: CD4+ T cells sorted from blood. The V and J genes are TRBV10-3 and TRBJ2-2; TRBD2 aligns across 13 bases. This TCR was sampled from a human donor in good health. For the CDR3, the DNA is TGTGCCATCAGTGAACTAGCGGGGGGGCTCACCGGGGAGCTGTTTTTT. This translates into CAISELAGGLTGELFF.